This T cell receptor beta chain is from a study of STAT3 mutations in large granular lymphocyte leukemia. Study-wide findings and caveats: Every T-LGLL patient had at least one immunodominant TCRbeta clonotype.

About this clone: Its antigen is not identified.

Generated by immunoSEQ multiplex PCR, the TCRdb table keeps only in-frame clones and is missing some. The sample has tens of thousands of clones; 80% to 85% are singletons. This sequence was found in a human donor with T large granular lymphocyte leukemia. Some clones in this sample may be carry-over from other donors' samples. The specimen was PBMCs.

The CDR3 loop is CASSLLGFTEAFF. Here the CDR3 DNA reads TGCGCCAGCAGCTTGTTAGGGTTCACTGAAGCTTTCTTT. The genes are TRBV5-1 and TRBJ1-1, with D uncertain. Germline CDR1 is SGHRS and CDR2 is YFSETQ. With 1 base removed from V and 4 bases from J, the gap between germline ends came to 8 bases. CDR3 size: 13 residues.